The rows below give T cell receptor beta chains drawn from one sample of a study of post-analysis software for immune sequencing data. TCRdb re-derived calls from the PCR reads in MiXCR, one entry per CDR3 protein. The table lists 550,000 to 700,000 distinct CDR3 sequences, 44% of them singletons. Sequenced material: blood. Receptors originate from a girl between 5 and 17 years old with multiple sclerosis. CDR3s include the opening cysteine and the closing phenylalanine or tryptophan. A D gene is named only where the DNA matches it firmly. Not every row has a clone size; where given, it reads once, few, many or a size class.

cdr3_length: 19; d_call: TRBD1; j_call: TRBJ2-7; v_call: TRBV25-1; clone_size: NA; cdr3_nt: TGTGCCAGCAGTGGCCCCTTCGTCCCCCTCCGGGACAGGGAGGCCGAGCAGTACTTC; cdr3_aa: CASSGPFVPLRDREAEQYF
cdr3_length: 16; d_call: NA; j_call: TRBJ2-1; v_call: TRBV5-4; clone_size: NA; cdr3_nt: TGTGCCAGCAGCTTGGCGAGGCAGAACTCCTACAATGAGCAGTTCTTC; cdr3_aa: CASSLARQNSYNEQFF
cdr3_length: 15; d_call: NA; j_call: TRBJ1-1; v_call: TRBV5-1; clone_size: NA; cdr3_nt: TGCGCCAGCAGCCCTGGGTCCGCGGCGAACACTGAAGCTTTCTTT; cdr3_aa: CASSPGSAANTEAFF
cdr3_length: 16; d_call: TRBD1; j_call: TRBJ2-7; v_call: TRBV5-6; clone_size: NA; cdr3_nt: TGTGCCAGCAGCTTGGGGGACAGGGAAATCACCTACGAGCAGTACTTC; cdr3_aa: CASSLGDREITYEQYF
cdr3_length: 13; d_call: NA; j_call: TRBJ2-5; v_call: TRBV5-1; clone_size: NA; cdr3_nt: TGCGCCAGCAGCTTCGAGATGGGAGAGACCCAGTACTTC; cdr3_aa: CASSFEMGETQYF
cdr3_length: 15; d_call: TRBD1; j_call: TRBJ1-1; v_call: TRBV4-1; clone_size: few; cdr3_nt: TGCGCCAGCAGCCAGGACAGGGCTCCGAACACTGAAGCTTTCTTT; cdr3_aa: CASSQDRAPNTEAFF
cdr3_length: 13; d_call: NA; j_call: TRBJ2-3; v_call: TRBV9; clone_size: NA; cdr3_nt: TGTGCCAGCAGCGTAGAGGTAACAGATACGCAGTATTTT; cdr3_aa: CASSVEVTDTQYF
cdr3_length: 15; d_call: TRBD2; j_call: TRBJ2-1; v_call: TRBV18; clone_size: NA; cdr3_nt: TGTGCCAGCTCCCCTAGCGGGGGCCTGAGCAATGAGCAGTTCTTC; cdr3_aa: CASSPSGGLSNEQFF
cdr3_length: 15; d_call: NA; j_call: TRBJ2-1; v_call: TRBV5-1; clone_size: few; cdr3_nt: TGCGCCAGCAGCTTGGCACCGGGCTCCTACAATGAGCAGTTCTTC; cdr3_aa: CASSLAPGSYNEQFF
cdr3_length: 13; d_call: NA; j_call: TRBJ1-2; v_call: TRBV29-1; clone_size: few; cdr3_nt: TGCAGCGTTACAGGGCGTGGCAACTATGGCTACACCTTC; cdr3_aa: CSVTGRGNYGYTF
cdr3_length: 18; d_call: TRBD1; j_call: TRBJ2-7; v_call: TRBV5-1; clone_size: NA; cdr3_nt: TGCGCCAGCAGCTCTCCTTCCGGGACAGGGCGGGTGGCCTACGAGCAGTACTTC; cdr3_aa: CASSSPSGTGRVAYEQYF
cdr3_length: 15; d_call: NA; j_call: TRBJ1-4; v_call: TRBV7-9; clone_size: NA; cdr3_nt: TGTGCCAGCAGCTTACAAGGAGGGAGGGGTGAAAAACTGTTTTTT; cdr3_aa: CASSLQGGRGEKLFF
cdr3_length: 15; d_call: TRBD2; j_call: TRBJ2-1; v_call: TRBV9; clone_size: NA; cdr3_nt: TGTGCCAGCAGCGTAGGGACTAGCGACTACAATGAGCAGTTCTTC; cdr3_aa: CASSVGTSDYNEQFF
cdr3_length: 17; d_call: TRBD2; j_call: TRBJ2-5; v_call: TRBV7-8; clone_size: NA; cdr3_nt: TGTGCCAGCAGCCCGTTATCGGGACTAGGATTACAAGAGACCCAGTACTTC; cdr3_aa: CASSPLSGLGLQETQYF
cdr3_length: 13; d_call: TRBD1; j_call: TRBJ1-2; v_call: TRBV28; clone_size: few; cdr3_nt: TGTGCCAGCAGAATGGGACAGGGAGGTGGCTACACCTTC; cdr3_aa: CASRMGQGGGYTF
cdr3_length: 15; d_call: NA; j_call: TRBJ1-2; v_call: TRBV6-4; clone_size: NA; cdr3_nt: TGTGCCAGCAGTGACTCGTCTGGCGGGGATTATGGCTACACCTTC; cdr3_aa: CASSDSSGGDYGYTF
cdr3_length: 13; d_call: NA; j_call: TRBJ2-7; v_call: TRBV12-3/TRBV12-4; clone_size: NA; cdr3_nt: TGTGCCAGCACCTCCGAGTTCTCCTACGAGCAGTACTTC; cdr3_aa: CASTSEFSYEQYF
cdr3_length: 15; d_call: TRBD1; j_call: TRBJ1-6; v_call: TRBV10-3; clone_size: NA; cdr3_nt: TGTGCCATCAGTGAGTTGCGGACAGGGAATTCACCCCTCCACTTT; cdr3_aa: CAISELRTGNSPLHF
cdr3_length: 15; d_call: NA; j_call: TRBJ2-7; v_call: TRBV5-1; clone_size: few; cdr3_nt: TGCGCCAGCAGCCCGGGTCGGGCCGAGTACTACGAGCAGTACTTC; cdr3_aa: CASSPGRAEYYEQYF
cdr3_length: 17; d_call: TRBD2; j_call: TRBJ2-6; v_call: TRBV7-2; clone_size: NA; cdr3_nt: TGTGCCAGCAGAGGAGCGGGAGGGCCCCCTGGGGCCAACGTTCTGACTTTC; cdr3_aa: CASRGAGGPPGANVLTF
cdr3_length: 12; d_call: NA; j_call: TRBJ1-2; v_call: TRBV12-3/TRBV12-4; clone_size: NA; cdr3_nt: TGTGCCAGCAGTTTTTCAAGGGGCGGCTACACCTTC; cdr3_aa: CASSFSRGGYTF
cdr3_length: 14; d_call: NA; j_call: TRBJ1-1; v_call: TRBV2; clone_size: few; cdr3_nt: TGTGCCAGCAGGAGGACCGAGACGAACACTGAAGCTTTCTTT; cdr3_aa: CASRRTETNTEAFF
cdr3_length: 15; d_call: NA; j_call: TRBJ2-5; v_call: TRBV20-1; clone_size: NA; cdr3_nt: TGCAGTGCTAGAGCGGCTCCCCCCGCACAAGAGACCCAGTACTTC; cdr3_aa: CSARAAPPAQETQYF